The source of this TCR beta chain is a study of shared clonotypes between healthy human individuals. Each cell subset's genomic DNA was divided evenly among several immunoSEQ plates. Clones were sequenced by immunoSEQ multiplex PCR, and TCRdb holds only the in-frame ones, with some missing. Among 1.5 million to 2.5 million clones, about 95% were seen once, and the ten largest hold roughly 1.2%. Study-level points and caveats: Represented diversity, genetic and exposure-history alike, was limited by few donors. Naive subsets generally had larger estimated richness than memory subsets. Expectations were that clonotype sharing among donors would be affected by sequencing depth.

CDR1 is MNHNY and CDR2 is SVGAGI in the germline V gene (reference sequence). After removal of 5 bases from V and 6 bases from J, the junction contained 8 bases not matched to a gene. This CDR3 has 15 amino acids. Terminally differentiated effector memory CD45RA+ cells were excluded from the naive CD8 cells, which were CD45RO-negative and positively selected for CCR7. Details on this clone: The antigen is unknown.

The clonotype was recovered from a man younger than 35 in good health. Sample: naive CD8+ T cells sorted from blood. The V gene is TRBV6-6, the J gene TRBJ1-4, with TRBD1 matching over 8 bases. The CDR3 region is CASSQGGQADEKLFF. The CDR3 DNA is TGTGCCAGCAGTCAAGGGGGACAGGCGGATGAAAAACTGTTTTTT.